Below are 23 T cell receptor beta chains sequenced from a single sample in a study of beta chain features in type 1 diabetes. The isolated RNA, all of it, was reverse transcribed, so expressed TCRB transcripts were what got sequenced. Repertoires were generated with immunoSEQ multiplex PCR, while TCRdb's copy carries only in-frame clones and drops some. The table shows some 270,000 clones, with under 8.5% occurring only once. The sequencing sample was made of central memory CD4+ T cells from blood. These receptors all come from a young woman in good health.

This clone was counted many times. The V gene is TRBV4-1, the J gene TRBJ2-6; either TRBD1 or TRBD2 may fit D (5 bases each). V dropped 1 base and J dropped 4 bases, with 14 bases sitting between them. The CDR3 is made up of 17 amino acids. Looked up from germline, CDR1 is MGHRA and CDR2 is YSYEKL. For the CDR3, the DNA is TGCGCCAGCAGCCAAGCGGTCGCAGGGACCGGGGCCAACGTCCTGACTTTC. It encodes CASSQAVAGTGANVLTF.

V usage is TRBV4-3 and J usage is TRBJ1-3; no definite D call. Deletions cut 3 bases from V and 3 bases from J, with 12 bases between. The germline CDR1 and CDR2 sequences are LGHNA and YSLEER. The CDR3 contains 15 residues. The CDR3 DNA follows: TGCGCCAGCAGCCAGGCTCGGGTCATTGGAAACACCATATATTTT. This encodes CASSQARVIGNTIYF.

This clone has more than one count but fewer than ten. The chain uses TRBV5-1 and TRBJ2-1; D is unresolved. V was trimmed by 0 bases and J by 2 bases, leaving 6 bases between them. The CDR3 contains 14 residues. The V gene's germline CDR1 is SGHRS and CDR2 YFSETQ. CDR3 coding DNA: TGCGCCAGCAGCTTGGGTCCAACCTACAATGAGCAGTTCTTC. Its protein is CASSLGPTYNEQFF.

The rearrangement uses TRBV30 and TRBJ2-1, with D tentatively TRBD1 or TRBD2 (5 bases each). The germline V and J ends were trimmed by 2 bases and 8 bases, with 13 bases remaining between them. Germline CDR1 reads GTSNPN; CDR2 reads SVGIG (reference sequence). The CDR3 runs to 13 residues. Written as DNA, the CDR3 is TGTGCCTGGAGTCCTTCGGGACCTCATGAGCAGTTCTTC. Its translation is CAWSPSGPHEQFF.

This sequence joins TRBV28 and TRBJ1-2; possibly TRBD1 for D (5 bases). The CDR3 contains 12 residues. Germline-derived CDR1 and CDR2 are MDHEN and SYDVKM. Trimming shortened V by 2 bases and J by 6 bases, and 7 bases separated the two germline ends. The CDR3 reads CASSLQGHGYTF. The CDR3 bases are TGTGCCAGCAGTTTACAGGGCCATGGCTACACCTTC.

The V gene is TRBV2, the J gene TRBJ1-6; no reliable D call. Germline CDR1 reads SNHLY; CDR2 reads FYNNEI. The CDR3 consists of 14 residues. The germline V and J ends were trimmed by 6 bases and 0 bases, with 6 bases remaining between them. CDR3 DNA sequence: TGTGCCAGCAGGGCGAGCTCCTATAATTCACCCCTCCACTTT. It translates to CASRASSYNSPLHF.

This clone was seen only a few times. The chain recombines TRBV6-6 with TRBJ2-2; perhaps D is TRBD1 or TRBD2 (6 bases each). Germline values: CDR1 MNHNY, CDR2 SVGAGI (reference sequence). Between the trimmed V and J ends, which lost 1 base and 1 base, there was a span of 10 bases. The CDR3 totals 16 residues. The CDR3 sequence is CASSYWGAVNTGELFF. The CDR3 nucleotides read TGTGCCAGCAGTTACTGGGGGGCGGTGAACACCGGGGAGCTGTTTTTT.

This chain uses TRBV5-1 with TRBJ1-2, with 7 bases matching TRBD1. J gave up 5 bases and V 4 bases, and 5 bases lay outside the gene matches. The CDR3 spans 13 residues. From germline, CDR1 is SGHRS and CDR2 YFSETQ. This chain's CDR3 is CASSQTGNYGYTF. CDR3 DNA: TGCGCCAGCAGCCAGACAGGGAATTATGGCTACACCTTC.

The V and J genes are TRBV7-9 and TRBJ1-2; unclear D gene. Trimming shortened V by 9 bases and J by 3 bases, and 14 bases separated the two germline ends. Looked up from germline, CDR1 is SEHNR and CDR2 is FQNEAQ (reference sequence). This CDR3 has 13 residues. The CDR3 DNA is TGTGCCAGTTCAATGCAGGTCGACTATGGCTACACCTTC. Translation gives CASSMQVDYGYTF. Looking up the rest from reference TRBV7-9 and TRBJ1-2 gives the full variable domain: DTGVSQNPRHKITKRGQNVTFRCDPISEHNRLYWYRQTLGQGPEFLTYFQNEAQLEKSRLLSDRFSAERPKGSFSTLEIQRTEQGDSAMYLCASSMQVDYGYTFGSGTRLTVV.

Ten or more counts support this clone. This chain uses TRBV5-1 with TRBJ1-1; unclear D gene. The CDR3 is 18 amino acids. Germline CDR1 is SGHRS and CDR2 is YFSETQ. Trimming cost V 7 bases and J 4 bases, with 29 bases left between them. CDR3 sequence (DNA): TGCGCCAGCTCCAACAAGCCCGGTCCCTCCGTGTTCAGCACTGAAGCTTTCTTT. It specifies CASSNKPGPSVFSTEAFF.

This clone appeared a few times. The rearrangement uses TRBV7-9 and TRBJ2-5; D not certain. V shed 2 bases and J shed 2 bases, with 6 bases lying between them. The CDR3 consists of 13 residues. From germline, CDR1 is SEHNR and CDR2 FQNEAQ (reference sequence). The DNA for the CDR3 is TGTGCCAGCAGCTTAATCGTACAAGAGACCCAGTACTTC. It encodes CASSLIVQETQYF.

This clone has just a few counts. V usage is TRBV7-2 and J usage is TRBJ1-1; tentative D call: TRBD1 (5 bases). The CDR3 has 15 residues. Germline V gives CDR1 SGHTA, CDR2 FQGNSA. Trimming shortened V by 3 bases and J by 8 bases, and 19 bases separated the two germline ends. The CDR3 DNA is TGTGCCAGCAGCTTCGAAACCGGGGCCAGGTCGGAAGCTTTCTTT. Amino acid sequence: CASSFETGARSEAFF.

V and J are TRBV6-1 and TRBJ2-3; 7 nucleotides line up with TRBD2. The CDR3 runs to 16 residues. From germline, CDR1 is MNHNS and CDR2 SASEGT. The V segment lost 1 base and the J segment 0 bases; nucleotides outside the gene matches: 4. The CDR3 DNA is TGTGCCAGCAGTGAAGGCCTAGCGGTAAGCACAGATACGCAGTATTTT. Protein sequence: CASSEGLAVSTDTQYF.

The chain joins TRBV5-1 to TRBJ2-3; perhaps D is TRBD1 or TRBD2 (5 bases each). Germline CDR1 SGHRS, CDR2 YFSETQ. V gave up 4 bases and J gave up 0 bases, with 12 bases separating them. The CDR3 is made up of 15 amino acids. The CDR3 loop is CASSRDPTSTDTQYF. The CDR3 DNA follows: TGCGCCAGCAGCAGGGACCCTACGAGCACAGATACGCAGTATTTT.

At least ten counts were recorded for this clone. The rearrangement uses TRBV7-9 and TRBJ1-3; D call uncertain. The CDR3 has 13 residues. Trimming stripped 8 bases from V and 0 bases from J, with 8 bases between. CDR1 and CDR2 from the germline V gene are SEHNR and FQNEAQ (reference sequence). Here the CDR3 reads CASGLSSGNTIYF. CDR3 DNA sequence: TGTGCCAGCGGACTGAGCTCTGGAAACACCATATATTTT.

This clone was counted a few times. Other DNA sequences in the same sample also yield this CDR3. The genes are TRBV19 and TRBJ1-5; perhaps TRBD1 as D (5 bases). The germline V gene encodes CDR1 LNHDA and CDR2 SQIVND (reference sequence). The CDR3 consists of 12 residues. With 7 bases removed from V and 4 bases from J, the gap between germline ends came to 8 bases. CDR3 DNA sequence: TGTGCCAGTAATGACAGTAATCAGCCCCAGCATTTT. It encodes CASNDSNQPQHF.

This chain uses TRBV7-2 with TRBJ2-2; unclear D gene. Germline V lookup: CDR1 SGHTA, CDR2 FQGNSA. This CDR3 is 14 amino acids long. V was cut by 1 base and J by 7 bases, with 10 bases left in between. CDR3 sequence reads: CASSLESVYGELFF. The DNA for the CDR3 is TGTGCCAGCAGCTTAGAGTCCGTGTACGGGGAGCTGTTTTTT.

The gene calls are TRBV9 and TRBJ2-3, with D possibly TRBD2 on 5 matching bases. V was cut by 6 bases and J by 6 bases, with 14 bases left in between. Germline V gene sequence: CDR1 SGDLS, CDR2 YYNGEE. The CDR3 covers 13 residues. The CDR3 spells CASTRGITDTQYF. In DNA, the CDR3 is TGTGCCAGCACCCGGGGTATTACGGATACGCAGTATTTT.

This clone was recorded many times. The genes are TRBV5-4 and TRBJ2-2; either TRBD1 or TRBD2 may supply D (5 bases each). This CDR3 is 16 amino acids long. V gave up 4 bases and J gave up 6 bases, with 19 bases separating them. Germline CDR1 SGHNT, CDR2 YYREEE (reference sequence). CDR3 DNA: TGTGCCAGCAGCCAAGGGACCCTGAGGATCCCCGGGGAGCTGTTTTTT. This gives the protein CASSQGTLRIPGELFF.

This clone was found a few times. The V gene is TRBV4-2, the J gene TRBJ2-3; 11 nucleotides line up with TRBD1. V was pared by 4 bases and J by 4 bases, with 4 bases of the junction left unmatched. The germline CDR1 and CDR2 sequences are LGHNA and YNFKEQ. The length of the CDR3 is 15 residues. The CDR3 spells CASSRDRGISDTQYF. CDR3 DNA: TGTGCCAGCAGCCGGGACAGGGGGATCTCAGATACGCAGTATTTT.

This clone was detected only a few times. This rearrangement joins TRBV6-6 to TRBJ2-1; TRBD1 agrees at 9 bases. This CDR3 is 12 amino acids long. V dropped 6 bases and J dropped 8; count of bases not matched to a gene: 2. Germline assignment: CDR1 MNHNY and CDR2 SVGAGI (reference sequence). The CDR3 sequence is CASRGQGDEQFF. DNA of the CDR3: TGTGCCAGCAGGGGACAGGGCGATGAGCAGTTCTTC.

This clone came up a few times. The rearrangement links TRBV19 to TRBJ2-5; either TRBD1 or TRBD2 may supply D (5 bases each). Trimming removed 2 bases at V and 5 bases at J, with 9 bases between. The CDR3 has 13 amino acids. The germline CDR1 and CDR2 sequences are LNHDA and SQIVND (reference sequence). CDR3 protein: CASSIWGMETQYF. The CDR3 region has the DNA TGTGCCAGTAGTATATGGGGGATGGAGACCCAGTACTTC.

This clone was detected a few times. This chain uses TRBV28 with TRBJ1-1; D not resolved. This CDR3 has 16 amino acids. The germline V and J ends were trimmed by 8 bases and 1 base, with 20 bases remaining between them. The germline CDR1 and CDR2 sequences are MDHEN and SYDVKM. This chain's CDR3 is CASPAPGSRPNTEAFF. The CDR3 DNA reads as TGTGCCAGCCCCGCCCCGGGCAGTCGCCCGAACACTGAAGCTTTCTTT.